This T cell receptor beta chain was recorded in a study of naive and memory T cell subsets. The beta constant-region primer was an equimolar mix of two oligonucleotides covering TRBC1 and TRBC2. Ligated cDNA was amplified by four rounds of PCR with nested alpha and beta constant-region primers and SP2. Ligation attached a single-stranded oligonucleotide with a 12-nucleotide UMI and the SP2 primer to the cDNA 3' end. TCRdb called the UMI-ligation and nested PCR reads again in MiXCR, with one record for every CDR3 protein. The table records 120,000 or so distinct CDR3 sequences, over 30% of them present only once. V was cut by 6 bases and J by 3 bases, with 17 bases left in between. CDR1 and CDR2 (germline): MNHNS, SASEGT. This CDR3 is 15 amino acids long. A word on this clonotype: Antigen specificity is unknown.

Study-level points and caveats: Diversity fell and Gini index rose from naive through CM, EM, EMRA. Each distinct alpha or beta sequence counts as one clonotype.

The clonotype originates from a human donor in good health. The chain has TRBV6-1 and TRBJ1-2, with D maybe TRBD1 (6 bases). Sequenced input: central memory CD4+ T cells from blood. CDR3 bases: TGTGCCAGCAGCTACTGGGACACCGGACACTATGGCTACACCTTC. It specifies CASSYWDTGHYGYTF.